At least ten counts were recorded for the clone carrying this T cell receptor beta chain. Antigen unknown. The sample is drawn from a study of T cells after yellow fever vaccination. Notes on the study in general: Post-booster reappearance was seen for most primary-vaccination clones (roughly 96% CD4, roughly 88% CD8).

Germline CDR1 LGHNA, CDR2 YSLEER. The CDR3 is made up of 15 amino acids. V was clipped by 0 bases and J by 2 bases, with 9 bases between them. Conversion of TCR transcripts into cDNA relied on 5'RACE template switching, which added a universal primer site and UMIs. TCRdb re-analysed the 5' RACE reads in MiXCR, keeping a single row per CDR3 protein. The repertoire holds 200,000 to 250,000 distinct CDR3 sequences, 3.2% seen once, with approximately 3% in the top ten. Sequencing was performed on CD4+ T cells sorted from PBMCs, taken 10 days after the yellow fever booster vaccination. This clonotype was obtained from a man between 18 and 29 years old who received the YFV17D yellow fever vaccine. The rearrangement links TRBV4-3 to TRBJ2-3; a possible D gene is TRBD1 (5 bases). CDR3 region: CASSQEPGHTDTQYF. CDR3 nucleotides: TGCGCCAGCAGCCAAGAACCTGGACACACAGATACGCAGTATTTT.